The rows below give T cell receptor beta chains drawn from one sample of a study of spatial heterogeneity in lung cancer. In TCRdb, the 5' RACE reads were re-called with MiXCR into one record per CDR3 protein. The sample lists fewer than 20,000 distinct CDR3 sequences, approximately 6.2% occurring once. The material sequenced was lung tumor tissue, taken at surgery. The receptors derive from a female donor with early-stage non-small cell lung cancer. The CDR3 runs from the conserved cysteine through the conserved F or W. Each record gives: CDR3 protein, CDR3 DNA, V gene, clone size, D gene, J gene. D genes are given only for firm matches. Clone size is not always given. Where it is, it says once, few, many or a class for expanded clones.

CASSLAFGPGAREQYF | TGCGCCAGCAGCTTGGCCTTCGGTCCGGGGGCAAGGGAGCAGTACTTC | TRBV5-1 | medium-sized | - | TRBJ2-7
CATSSRPTGPYNEQFF | TGTGCCACCAGCAGTCGGCCAACAGGGCCATACAATGAGCAGTTCTTC | TRBV15 | many | - | TRBJ2-1
CASNSGTGTDTQYF | TGCGCCAGCAATTCCGGGACAGGCACAGATACGCAGTATTTT | TRBV5-1 | medium-sized | TRBD1 | TRBJ2-3
CASSLQGADQPQHF | TGTGCCAGCAGCTTGCAGGGGGCCGATCAGCCCCAGCATTTT | TRBV9 | - | TRBD1 | TRBJ1-5
CASSLGRLTKETQYF | TGTGCCAGCAGTTTAGGCCGACTTACAAAAGAGACCCAGTACTTC | TRBV12-3/TRBV12-4 | many | - | TRBJ2-5
CASRQGQNQPQHF | TGTGCCAGCAGACAGGGGCAGAATCAGCCCCAGCATTTT | TRBV2 | many | TRBD1 | TRBJ1-5
CAWSSGGDPRNEQFF | TGTGCCTGGAGTAGCGGGGGAGACCCTAGGAATGAGCAGTTCTTC | TRBV30 | many | TRBD2 | TRBJ2-1
CASSYFPGATGELFF | TGTGCCAGCAGTTACTTTCCAGGGGCCACCGGGGAGCTGTTTTTT | TRBV6-5 | medium-sized | - | TRBJ2-2
CASSPKIIGEQYF | TGTGCCAGCAGCCCCAAGATAATAGGCGAGCAGTACTTC | TRBV14 | - | - | TRBJ2-7
CASSTSGGTSTDTQYF | TGTGCCAGTAGTACTAGCGGGGGGACTAGCACAGATACGCAGTATTTT | TRBV19 | - | TRBD2 | TRBJ2-3
CASSHRTDTQYF | TGTGCCAGCAGCCACCGAACAGATACGCAGTATTTT | TRBV3-1 | many | - | TRBJ2-3
CASETGGASGNTIYF | TGTGCCAGCGAGACAGGGGGCGCGTCTGGAAACACCATATATTTT | TRBV28 | many | TRBD1 | TRBJ1-3
CSANLPGIPYEQYF | TGCAGTGCTAACCTCCCCGGGATTCCCTACGAGCAGTACTTC | TRBV20-1 | few | - | TRBJ2-7
CASSLAGTGGLNF | TGCGCCAGCAGCTTGGCGGGGACAGGTGGTTTGAACTTC | TRBV5-1 | many | TRBD1 | TRBJ2-7
CAISEARTGNTGELFF | TGTGCCATCAGTGAGGCCCGGACAGGGAACACCGGGGAGCTGTTTTTT | TRBV10-3 | many | TRBD1 | TRBJ2-2
CASREVMRRITGELFF | TGCGCCAGCAGGGAAGTGATGAGGAGAATCACCGGGGAGCTGTTTTTT | TRBV10-2 | many | - | TRBJ2-2
CASSLGGGNDEQYF | TGTGCCAGCAGCTTAGGAGGGGGCAATGACGAGCAGTACTTC | TRBV7-9 | - | TRBD1 | TRBJ2-7
CSVDSGANVLTF | TGCAGCGTTGACTCTGGGGCCAACGTCCTGACTTTC | TRBV29-1 | many | - | TRBJ2-6
CASSGGAVAGPSYEQYF | TGTGCCAGCAGCGGAGGGGCGGTAGCGGGGCCCTCCTACGAGCAGTACTTC | TRBV7-2 | few | TRBD2 | TRBJ2-7
CASSARNRDGEKLFF | TGTGCCAGTAGTGCCCGGAACAGGGATGGAGAAAAACTGTTTTTT | TRBV19 | - | - | TRBJ1-4
CASRSGTGRGGGNTIYF | TGCGCCAGCAGATCTGGGACAGGGAGAGGAGGTGGAAACACCATATATTTT | TRBV5-1 | medium-sized | TRBD1 | TRBJ1-3
CASSSQQLDGYTF | TGTGCCAGCAGTTCGCAACAATTGGATGGCTACACCTTC | TRBV28 | many | - | TRBJ1-2
CASLLAKLFF | TGTGCCAGCCTGCTAGCAAAACTGTTTTTT | TRBV6-1 | many | - | TRBJ1-4